This record concerns one TCR beta chain sequence. Its antigen remains unknown. V lost 2 bases and J 4 bases, leaving 11 bases between the germline ends. The CDR3 totals 14 residues. Looked up from germline, CDR1 is MGHDK and CDR2 is SYGVNS. The data derive from a study of cytomegalovirus exposure and HLA in healthy donors. Across the study: Samples from HLA-typed donors yielded some 85 million unique TCRs in an early data release. The study, taken as a whole, reports: When analyzed later, the rates of TCR association showed variation by HLA locus, with DRB1 the most and HLA-C the fewest. TCR beta V- and J-gene trimming, according to a later analysis, was linked to a missense DCLRE1C variant.

Primers for the PCR totalled 60 Vbeta and 13 Jbeta. Data came from immunoSEQ multiplex PCR; TCRdb stores just in-frame clones and leaves some out. The repertoire holds around 67,000 clones, with around 76% as singletons. This chain joins TRBV25-1 and TRBJ2-5, with D perhaps matching TRBD1 (6 bases). The material sequenced was PBMCs. The TCR sequence derives from a woman in her twenties or thirties in good health and CMV-seropositive. The CDR3 loop reads CASSEQGRVETQYF. The CDR3 DNA reads as TGTGCCAGCAGTGAACAGGGGCGGGTAGAGACCCAGTACTTC.